Sequencing of this T cell receptor (beta chain) was carried out in a study of CD8+CD57+ T cells in acquired aplastic anemia. Study-level background: The study obtained an average of about 3.4 ug of DNA from sorted CD4+ and CD8+ cells. Study-level results: Between patients and controls, around 31 CD8+ CDR3 sequences were found in common.

Genomic DNA, serving as template, underwent TCR beta VDJ and CDR3 profiling. Each CDR3 protein gets one entry after TCRdb re-called the reads with MiXCR. The sample has under 350,000 distinct CDR3 sequences; approximately 57% are singletons. Trimming took 8 bases from V and 0 from J; bases not matched to a gene: 15. CDR3 length: 17 amino acids. CDR1 is LNHDA and CDR2 is SQIVND in the germline V gene (reference sequence). About this clonotype itself: Its antigen is unidentified.

The clonotype originates from a human donor with severe aplastic anemia or a healthy control (not recorded which). Sequencing input: sorted CD4+, CD8+, or CD8+CD57+ T cells (not recorded which) from PBMCs. The genes are TRBV19 and TRBJ2-7; TRBD1 aligns across 8 bases. The DNA for the CDR3 is TGTGCCAGTTTCGGCTTAAAAAAGGACAGGGACTCCTACGAGCAGTACTTC. Amino acid sequence: CASFGLKKDRDSYEQYF.